The following is a T cell receptor (beta chain) sequence with its context. The table came from immunoSEQ multiplex PCR; TCRdb's copy has only in-frame clones and leaves some out. The table includes about 120,000 clones, 80% to 90% detected once. This sample was included in a study of blood T cell repertoires in COVID-19. Germline CDR1 is SGHRS and CDR2 is YFSETQ. The CDR3 length is 16 residues. Trimming took 0 bases from V and 2 from J; bases not matched to a gene: 6. Sequencing used peripheral blood. The chain carries TRBV5-1 and TRBJ2-5, with TRBD2 matching 8 bases. The receptor was isolated from a woman in her 50s with acute or convalescent COVID-19. CDR3 DNA: TGCGCCAGCAGCTTGGGGTTAACGGGAGGGCAAGAGACCCAGTACTTC. Its translation is CASSLGLTGGQETQYF.